The 21 T cell receptor beta chains below come from one sample, sequenced in a study of T cell repertoires in cytomegalovirus infection. These TCRs are of unknown antigen specificity. TCRdb called the reads again in MiXCR, with one record for every CDR3 protein. The data hold 300,000 to 400,000 distinct CDR3 sequences, with approximately 25% observed a single time. Sequencing used cultured PBMCs, obtained from culture after CMV antigen stimulation. The receptors here all came from a human donor in good health (CMV status not recorded). Some clones in this sample may be carry-over from other donors' samples.

The chain carries TRBV2 and TRBJ2-1; the match to TRBD2 covers 8 bases. V gave up 0 bases and J gave up 3 bases; unmatched junction bases: 4. The length of the CDR3 is 16 residues. CDR1 SNHLY and CDR2 FYNNEI come from the germline V gene. The CDR3 region has the DNA TGTGCCAGCAGTGAAGCCGCTAGCGGGTACTACAATGAGCAGTTCTTC. Protein: CASSEAASGYYNEQFF.

The rearrangement links TRBV6-6 to TRBJ1-5; a possible D gene is TRBD1 (5 bases). The CDR3 has 13 residues. Trimming pared 0 bases from V and 5 bases from J, leaving 5 bases between. CDR1 is MNHNY, CDR2 SVGAGI, per germline (reference sequence). The CDR3 DNA is TGTGCCAGCAGTTACTCAGGGGATCAGCCCCAGCATTTT. It encodes CASSYSGDQPQHF.

This clonotype showed up many times. The V call is TRBV7-2, the J call TRBJ2-7, with TRBD2 matching over 7 bases. Germline assignment: CDR1 SGHTA and CDR2 FQGNSA. Unmatched junction bases numbered 7, after V lost 4 bases and J lost 4 bases. This CDR3 spans 14 amino acids. Here the CDR3 reads CASSSPGLPYEQYF. CDR3 sequence (DNA): TGTGCCAGCAGCTCACCGGGACTACCTTACGAGCAGTACTTC.

The CDR3 nucleotides read TGTGCCAGCAGAAGACAAGCGTCGGCAGGAGATACGCAGTATTTT. It codes for CASRRQASAGDTQYF. The rearrangement uses TRBV6-1 and TRBJ2-3; D is unresolved. Germline V gene lookup returns CDR1 MNHNS and CDR2 SASEGT. CDR3 length: 15 residues. With 6 bases removed from V and 5 bases from J, the gap between germline ends came to 18 bases.

The chain recombines TRBV6-2 or TRBV6-3 with TRBJ2-7; D call uncertain. V was clipped by 6 bases and J by 7 bases, with 13 bases between them. CDR1 is MNHEY, CDR2 SVGEGT, per germline. The length of the CDR3 is 12 residues. This chain's CDR3 is CASSDTGLEQYV. CDR3 in DNA: TGTGCCAGCAGCGACACGGGTCTTGAGCAGTACGTC.

This chain links TRBV2 with TRBJ2-1; 8 bases line up with TRBD1. The CDR3 contains 14 residues. CDR1 is SNHLY, CDR2 FYNNEI, per germline. Unmatched junction bases numbered 5, after V lost 6 bases and J lost 4 bases. CDR3 in DNA: TGTGCCAGCAGCCCGGGACAGGAGTACAATGAGCAGTTCTTC. It yields the protein CASSPGQEYNEQFF.

This clonotype was recorded a few times. J is TRBJ2-5 and V is TRBV7-2; D is undetermined. This CDR3 contains 17 residues. V lost 5 bases, J lost 0 bases, and 19 bases lay in between. Germline CDR1 is SGHTA and CDR2 is FQGNSA. The chain's CDR3 is CASSGRRVLEYQETQYF. The CDR3 nucleotides are TGTGCCAGCAGCGGCCGCCGGGTTCTAGAGTACCAAGAGACCCAGTACTTC.

This clonotype showed up many times. The chain uses TRBV7-6 and TRBJ1-1, with D maybe TRBD1 (6 bases). The CDR3 sequence is 16 residues long. V was trimmed by 5 bases and J by 6 bases, leaving 22 bases between them. Per the germline V gene, CDR1 is SGHVS and CDR2 is FNYEAQ. Here the CDR3 DNA reads TGTGCCAGCAGCCATCGAACAGGGACCGGACATTCTGAAGCTTTCTTT. This gives the protein CASSHRTGTGHSEAFF.

V is TRBV5-1 and J is TRBJ2-6, with D unresolved. Trimming shortened V by 4 bases and J by 2 bases, and 7 bases separated the two germline ends. This CDR3 comprises 14 residues. Germline V CDR1 and CDR2: SGHRS, YFSETQ. CDR3 bases: TGCGCCAGCAGCCTTAGTACTGGGGCCAACGTCCTGACTTTC. Translated: CASSLSTGANVLTF.

This rearrangement joins TRBV27 to TRBJ2-1, with 11 bases aligning to TRBD2. Trimming took 6 bases from V and 6 from J; bases not matched to a gene: 7. The CDR3 has 15 residues. Germline V gene data show CDR1 as MNHEY and CDR2 as SMNVEV (reference sequence). The CDR3 DNA reads TGTGCCAGCAGCTTAGCGGGAGGGCCTCGCAATGAGCAGTTCTTC. This translates into CASSLAGGPRNEQFF.

CDR3 in amino acids: CSVEVDPVGANEQFF. CDR3 nucleotide sequence: TGCAGCGTTGAGGTGGACCCGGTGGGGGCCAATGAGCAGTTCTTC. This chain connects TRBV29-1 to TRBJ2-1; perhaps TRBD1 as D (6 bases). Germline V CDR1 and CDR2: SQVTM, ANQGSEA. The CDR3 sequence is 15 residues long. The V gene lost 3 bases and the J gene lost 6 bases, with 18 bases spanning the gap.

About this clonotype: One base away lies a much larger clone, so this may be a sequencing read error. This chain connects TRBV5-1 to TRBJ2-1; the match to TRBD2 covers 14 bases. CDR1 and CDR2 from the germline V gene are SGHRS and YFSETQ. CDR3 length equals 15 residues. In nucleotides, the CDR3 is TGCGTCAGCAGCTTGACTAGCGGGAGGGTTGGAGAGCAGTTCTTC. Amino acid sequence: CVSSLTSGRVGEQFF. The full variable domain, rest sourced from reference TRBV5-1 and TRBJ2-1, is KAGVTQTPRYLIKTRGQQVTLSCSPISGHRSVSWYQQTPGQGLQFLFEYFSETQRNKGNFPGRFSGRQFSNSRSEMNVSTLELGDSALYLCVSSLTSGRVGEQFFGPGTRLTVL.

The table lists this clonotype with a few counts. This sequence joins TRBV12-3 or TRBV12-4 and TRBJ2-1; D may correspond to TRBD1 or TRBD2 (7 bases each). CDR3 size: 14 residues. V dropped 5 bases and J dropped 5 bases, with 13 bases sitting between them. The CDR3 is CASSRSGGDNEQFF. Here the CDR3 DNA reads TGTGCCAGCAGTCGCTCAGGGGGGGACAATGAGCAGTTCTTC.

A few counts support this clonotype. This rearrangement joins TRBV7-2 to TRBJ2-7; the match to TRBD2 covers 9 bases. In germline, CDR1 is SGHTA, CDR2 FQGNSA. V lost 1 base and J lost 2; bases outside the gene matches: 6. The CDR3 runs to 16 residues. The CDR3 spells CASSLVVAGAPYEQYF. The DNA of the CDR3 is TGTGCCAGCAGCTTAGTGGTAGCGGGGGCTCCCTACGAGCAGTACTTC.

The V call is TRBV10-3, the J call TRBJ2-7, with 7 nucleotides matching TRBD2. This CDR3 is built from 15 residues. Losses at the gene ends were 3 bases for V and 2 bases for J; bases not matched to a gene: 7. Per germline, CDR1 ENHRY and CDR2 SYGVKD. The CDR3 here is CAISDGAGAPYEQYV. The DNA of the CDR3 is TGTGCCATCAGTGATGGGGCGGGAGCTCCCTACGAGCAGTACGTC.

The rearrangement joins TRBV6-2 or TRBV6-3 to TRBJ2-2; D could derive from TRBD1 or TRBD2 (5 bases each). Germline V gene lookup returns CDR1 MNHEY and CDR2 SVGEGT. The V gene lost 2 bases and the J gene lost 6 bases, with 16 bases spanning the gap. This CDR3 is 16 amino acids long. The CDR3 loop is CASSYGGRRSPGELFF. The DNA of the CDR3 is TGTGCCAGCAGTTACGGGGGTAGGCGATCGCCCGGGGAGCTGTTTTTT.

The V call is TRBV29-1, the J call TRBJ1-2; tentative D call: TRBD1 (5 bases). Trimming took 6 bases from V and 2 from J, leaving 16 bases between them. Germline V lookup: CDR1 SQVTM, CDR2 ANQGSEA. The CDR3 has 14 residues. The CDR3 DNA reads TGCAGCGTGGTCGGGGGGGATCAGAACTATGGCTACACCTTC. This sequence encodes CSVVGGDQNYGYTF. Using reference TRBV29-1 and TRBJ1-2 for the parts outside the CDR3, the full variable domain is SAVISQKPSRDICQRGTSLTIQCQVDSQVTMMFWYRQQPGQSLTLIATANQGSEATYESGFVIDKFPISRPNLTFSTLTVSNMSPEDSSIYLCSVVGGDQNYGYTFGSGTRLTVV.

This clonotype came up many times. The rearrangement uses TRBV29-1 and TRBJ1-2; possibly TRBD1 for D (6 bases). V dropped 3 bases and J dropped 7 bases, with 18 bases sitting between them. Germline CDR1 reads SQVTM; CDR2 reads ANQGSEA. The CDR3 is 14 residues long. DNA of the CDR3: TGCAGCGTTGAGAACTCCAGGGGCGTCGGTGGCTACACCTTC. As protein: CSVENSRGVGGYTF.

V and J are TRBV5-1 and TRBJ1-1; D unresolved. With 4 bases removed from V and 3 bases from J, the gap between germline ends came to 16 bases. The CDR3 totals 15 residues. Germline CDR1 and CDR2: SGHRS and YFSETQ. The CDR3, as DNA: TGCGCCAGCAGCCCCCCCCGAGGCAGATACACTGAAGCTTTCTTT. Protein sequence: CASSPPRGRYTEAFF.

Many counts were recorded for this clonotype. The rearrangement joins TRBV28 to TRBJ2-7; 7 bases are a match to TRBD1. CDR3 length equals 17 residues. The J segment lost 4 bases and the V segment lost 5 bases, leaving 17 bases of the junction unmatched. Germline CDR1 and CDR2: MDHEN and SYDVKM. The CDR3 DNA is TGTGCCAGCAGTCCTTGGGACAGTCTTACGTTGTTGTACGAGCAGTACTTC. Its protein product is CASSPWDSLTLLYEQYF.

This clonotype was recorded at least ten times. The rearrangement joins TRBV28 to TRBJ2-1, with 12 bases aligning to TRBD2. Germline-derived CDR1 and CDR2 are MDHEN and SYDVKM. V trimming: 5 bases; J trimming: 12 bases; junction bases outside the gene matches: 20. The CDR3 length is 18 residues. The chain's CDR3 is CASSVGGWTSGASGGQFF. As DNA, the CDR3 is TGTGCCAGCAGTGTTGGGGGATGGACTAGCGGGGCCAGCGGTGGGCAGTTCTTC.